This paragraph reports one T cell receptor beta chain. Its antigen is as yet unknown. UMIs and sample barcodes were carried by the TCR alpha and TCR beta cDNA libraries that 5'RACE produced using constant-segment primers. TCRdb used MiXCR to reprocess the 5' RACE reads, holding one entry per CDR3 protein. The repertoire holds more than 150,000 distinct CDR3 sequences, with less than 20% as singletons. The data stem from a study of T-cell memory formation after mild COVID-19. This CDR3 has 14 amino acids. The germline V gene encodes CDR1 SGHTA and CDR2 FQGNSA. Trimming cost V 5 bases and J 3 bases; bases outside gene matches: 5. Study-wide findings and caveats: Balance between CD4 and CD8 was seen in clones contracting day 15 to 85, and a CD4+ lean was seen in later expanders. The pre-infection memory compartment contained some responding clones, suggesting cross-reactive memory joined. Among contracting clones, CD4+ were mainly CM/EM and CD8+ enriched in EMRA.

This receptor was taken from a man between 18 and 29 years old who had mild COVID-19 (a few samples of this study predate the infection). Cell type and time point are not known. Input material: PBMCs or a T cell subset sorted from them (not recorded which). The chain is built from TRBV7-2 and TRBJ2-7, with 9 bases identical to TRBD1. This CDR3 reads CASSHGTGYYEQYF. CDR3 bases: TGTGCCAGCAGCCACGGGACAGGGTACTACGAGCAGTACTTC.